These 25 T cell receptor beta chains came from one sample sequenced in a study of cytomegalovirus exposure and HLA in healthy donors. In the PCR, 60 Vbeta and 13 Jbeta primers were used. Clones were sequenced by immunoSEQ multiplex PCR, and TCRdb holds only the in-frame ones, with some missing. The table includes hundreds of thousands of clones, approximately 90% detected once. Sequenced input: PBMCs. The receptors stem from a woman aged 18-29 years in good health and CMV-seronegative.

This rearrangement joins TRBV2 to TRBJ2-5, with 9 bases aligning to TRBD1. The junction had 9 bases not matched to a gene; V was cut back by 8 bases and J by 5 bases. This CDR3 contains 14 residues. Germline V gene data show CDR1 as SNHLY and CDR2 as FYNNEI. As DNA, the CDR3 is TGTGCCAGCGGGGGACAGGGTGGCGCGGAGACCCAGTACTTC. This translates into CASGGQGGAETQYF.

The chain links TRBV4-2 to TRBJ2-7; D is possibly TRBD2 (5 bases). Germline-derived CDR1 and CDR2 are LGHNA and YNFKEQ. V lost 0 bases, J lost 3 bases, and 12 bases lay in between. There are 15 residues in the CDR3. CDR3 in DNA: TGTGCCAGCAGCCAAGATAGGTACGGGGACTACGAGCAGTACTTC. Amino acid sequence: CASSQDRYGDYEQYF.

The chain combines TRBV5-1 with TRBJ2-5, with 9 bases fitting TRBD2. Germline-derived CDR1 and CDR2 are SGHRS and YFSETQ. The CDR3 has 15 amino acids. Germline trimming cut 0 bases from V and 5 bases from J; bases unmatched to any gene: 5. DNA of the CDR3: TGCGCCAGCAGCTTGGCAGGGACTAGCTGGGAGACCCAGTACTTC. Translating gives CASSLAGTSWETQYF.

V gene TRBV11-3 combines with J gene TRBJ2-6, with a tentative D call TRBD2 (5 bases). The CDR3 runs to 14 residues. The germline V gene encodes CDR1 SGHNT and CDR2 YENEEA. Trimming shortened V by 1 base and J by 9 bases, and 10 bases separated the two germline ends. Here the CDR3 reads CASSLAVRGNVLTF. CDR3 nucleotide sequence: TGTGCCAGCAGCTTAGCGGTCCGGGGCAACGTCCTGACTTTC.

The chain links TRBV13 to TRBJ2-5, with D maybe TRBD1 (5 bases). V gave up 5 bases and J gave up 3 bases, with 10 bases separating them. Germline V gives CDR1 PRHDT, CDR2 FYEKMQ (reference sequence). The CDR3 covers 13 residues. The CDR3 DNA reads TGTGCCAGCAGCCCGACAGAAAAAGAGACCCAGTACTTC. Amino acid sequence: CASSPTEKETQYF.

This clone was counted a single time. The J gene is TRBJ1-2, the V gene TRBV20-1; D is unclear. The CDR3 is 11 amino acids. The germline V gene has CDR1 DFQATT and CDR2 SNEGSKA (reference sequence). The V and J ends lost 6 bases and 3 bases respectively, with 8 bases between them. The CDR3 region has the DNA TGCAGTGCCAGGTGGGACTATGGCTACACCTTC. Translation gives CSARWDYGYTF.

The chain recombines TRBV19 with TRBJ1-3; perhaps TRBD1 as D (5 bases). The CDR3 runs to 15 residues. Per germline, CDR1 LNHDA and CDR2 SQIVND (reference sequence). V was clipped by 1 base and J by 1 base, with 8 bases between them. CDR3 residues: CASSIGGGSGNTIYF. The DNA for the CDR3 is TGTGCCAGTAGTATAGGGGGGGGTTCTGGAAACACCATATATTTT. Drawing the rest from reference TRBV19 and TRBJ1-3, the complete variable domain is DGGITQSPKYLFRKEGQNVTLSCEQNLNHDAMYWYRQDPGQGLRLIYYSQIVNDFQKGDIAEGYSVSREKKESFPLTVTSAQKNPTAFYLCASSIGGGSGNTIYFGEGSWLTVV.

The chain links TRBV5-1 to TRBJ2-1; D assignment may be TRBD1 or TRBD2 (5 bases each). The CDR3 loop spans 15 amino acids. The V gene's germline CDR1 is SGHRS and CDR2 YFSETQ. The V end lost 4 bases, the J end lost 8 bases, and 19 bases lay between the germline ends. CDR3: CASSLGPKEADEQFF. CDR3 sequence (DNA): TGCGCCAGCAGCCTGGGACCAAAAGAGGCCGATGAGCAGTTCTTC.

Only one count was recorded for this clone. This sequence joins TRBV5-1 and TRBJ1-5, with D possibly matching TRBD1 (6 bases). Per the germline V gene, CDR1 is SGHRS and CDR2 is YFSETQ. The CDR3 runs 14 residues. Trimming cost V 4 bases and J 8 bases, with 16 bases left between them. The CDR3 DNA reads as TGCGCCAGCAGCCCGGATCCAGGGGCAGAGCCCCAGCATTTT. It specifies CASSPDPGAEPQHF.

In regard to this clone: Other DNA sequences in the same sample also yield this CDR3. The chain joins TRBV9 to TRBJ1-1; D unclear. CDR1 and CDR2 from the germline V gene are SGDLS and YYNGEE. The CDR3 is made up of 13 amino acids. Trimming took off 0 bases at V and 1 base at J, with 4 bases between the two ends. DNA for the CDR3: TGTGCCAGCAGCGTAGGGGCGAACACTGAAGCTTTCTTT. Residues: CASSVGANTEAFF.

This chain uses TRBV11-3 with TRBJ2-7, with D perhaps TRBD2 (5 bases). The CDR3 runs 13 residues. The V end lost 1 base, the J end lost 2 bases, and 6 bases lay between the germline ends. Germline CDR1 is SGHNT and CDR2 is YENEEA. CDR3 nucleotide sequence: TGTGCCAGCAGCTTAGGGCGGGCCTACGAGCAGTACTTC. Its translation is CASSLGRAYEQYF.

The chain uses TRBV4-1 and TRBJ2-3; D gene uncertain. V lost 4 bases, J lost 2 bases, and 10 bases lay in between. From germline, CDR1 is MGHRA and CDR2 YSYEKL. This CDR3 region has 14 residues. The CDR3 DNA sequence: TGCGCCAGCAGCCTTCGATTACTCACAGATACGCAGTATTTT. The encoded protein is CASSLRLLTDTQYF.

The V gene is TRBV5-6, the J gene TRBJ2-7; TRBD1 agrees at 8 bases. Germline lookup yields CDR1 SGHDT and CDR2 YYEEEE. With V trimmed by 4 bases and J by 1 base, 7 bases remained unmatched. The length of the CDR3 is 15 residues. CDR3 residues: CASSPGQARSYEQYF. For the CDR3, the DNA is TGTGCCAGCAGCCCGGGACAGGCGCGTTCCTACGAGCAGTACTTC.

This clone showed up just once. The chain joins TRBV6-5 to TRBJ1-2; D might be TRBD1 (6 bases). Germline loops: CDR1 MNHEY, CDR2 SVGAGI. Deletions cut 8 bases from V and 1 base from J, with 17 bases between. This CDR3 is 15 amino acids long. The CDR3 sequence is CASGYGQGINYGYTF. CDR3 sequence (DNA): TGTGCCAGCGGCTACGGCCAGGGGATTAACTATGGCTACACCTTC.

Here the CDR3 DNA reads TGTGCCAGCAGCTTTGGACTAGCGGGGGGTTACGAGCAGTACTTC. This sequence encodes CASSFGLAGGYEQYF. V and J are TRBV11-2 and TRBJ2-7, with 14 bases aligning to TRBD2. The CDR3 has 15 amino acids. The J segment lost 4 bases and the V segment lost 3 bases, leaving 2 bases of the junction unmatched. Germline-derived CDR1 and CDR2 are SGHAT and FQNNGV.

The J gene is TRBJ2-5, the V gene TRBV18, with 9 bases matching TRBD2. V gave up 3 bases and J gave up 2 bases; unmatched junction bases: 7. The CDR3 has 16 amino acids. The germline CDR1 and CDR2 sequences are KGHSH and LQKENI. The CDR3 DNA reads TGTGCCAGCTCACCGCAAGCGGGGGGCTTGCAAGAGACCCAGTACTTC. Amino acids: CASSPQAGGLQETQYF.

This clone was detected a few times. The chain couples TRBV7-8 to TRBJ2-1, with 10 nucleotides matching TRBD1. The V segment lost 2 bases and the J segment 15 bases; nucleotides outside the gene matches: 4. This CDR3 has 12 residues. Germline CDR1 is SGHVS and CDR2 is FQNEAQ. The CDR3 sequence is CASSLRGDRGFF. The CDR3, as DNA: TGTGCCAGCAGCTTAAGGGGGGACAGGGGGTTCTTC. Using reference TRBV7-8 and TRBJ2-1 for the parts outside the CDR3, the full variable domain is GAGVSQSPRYKVAKRGQDVALRCDPISGHVSLFWYQQALGQGPEFLTYFQNEAQLDKSGLPSDRFFAERPEGSVSTLKIQRTQQEDSAVYLCASSLRGDRGFFGPGTRLTVL.

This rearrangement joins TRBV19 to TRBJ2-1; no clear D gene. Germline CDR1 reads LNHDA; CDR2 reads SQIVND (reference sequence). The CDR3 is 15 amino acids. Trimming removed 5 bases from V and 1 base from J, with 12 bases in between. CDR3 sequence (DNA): TGTGCCAGTAGTCCCTCTGCTAAATCCTACAATGAGCAGTTCTTC. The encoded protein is CASSPSAKSYNEQFF.

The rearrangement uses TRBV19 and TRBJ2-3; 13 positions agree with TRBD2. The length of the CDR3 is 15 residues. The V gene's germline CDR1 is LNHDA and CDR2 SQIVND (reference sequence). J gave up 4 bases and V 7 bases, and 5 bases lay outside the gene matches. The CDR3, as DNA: TGTGCCAGTAAACCGGGACTAGCGGGACCAGATACGCAGTATTTT. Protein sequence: CASKPGLAGPDTQYF.

The CDR3 loop reads CASSPLPPRQVGSRNTGELFF. DNA of the CDR3: TGTGCCAGCTCACCCCTTCCCCCACGACAGGTGGGTTCACGGAACACCGGGGAGCTGTTTTTT. This chain joins TRBV18 and TRBJ2-2, with D perhaps TRBD1 (6 bases). The V end lost 3 bases, the J end lost 1 base, and 27 bases lay between the germline ends. CDR1 is KGHSH and CDR2 is LQKENI in the germline V gene. There are 21 residues in the CDR3.

The CDR3 region is CASSPGTGVDTEAFF. The CDR3 nucleotides read TGTGCCAGCTCACCCGGGACAGGGGTTGACACTGAAGCTTTCTTT. The chain recombines TRBV18 with TRBJ1-1; 10 positions match TRBD1. Unmatched junction bases numbered 4, after V lost 3 bases and J lost 3 bases. Germline assignment: CDR1 KGHSH and CDR2 LQKENI. CDR3 length equals 15 residues.

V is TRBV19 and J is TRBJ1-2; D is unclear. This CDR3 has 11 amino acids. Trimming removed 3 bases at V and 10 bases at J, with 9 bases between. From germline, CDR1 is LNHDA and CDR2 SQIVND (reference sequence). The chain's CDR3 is CASSIGRDYTF. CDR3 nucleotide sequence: TGTGCCAGTAGTATCGGCCGGGACTACACCTTC.

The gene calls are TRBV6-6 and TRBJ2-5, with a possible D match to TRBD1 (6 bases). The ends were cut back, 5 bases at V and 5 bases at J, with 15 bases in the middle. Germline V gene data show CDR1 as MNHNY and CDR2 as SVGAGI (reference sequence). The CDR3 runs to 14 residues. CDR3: CASSLNYREETQYF. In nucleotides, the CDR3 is TGTGCCAGCAGTCTTAATTACAGGGAGGAGACCCAGTACTTC.

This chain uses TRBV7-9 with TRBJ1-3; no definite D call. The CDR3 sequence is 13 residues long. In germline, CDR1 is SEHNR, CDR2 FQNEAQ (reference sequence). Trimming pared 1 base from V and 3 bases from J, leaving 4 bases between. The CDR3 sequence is CASSLVVGNTIYF. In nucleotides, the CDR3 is TGTGCCAGCAGCTTAGTCGTTGGAAACACCATATATTTT.

The chain's CDR3 is CASSFPTGNTIYF. Here the CDR3 DNA reads TGTGCCAGCAGCTTCCCCACTGGAAACACCATATATTTT. V is TRBV7-2 and J is TRBJ1-3; D gene unclear. Trimming removed 3 bases from V and 2 bases from J, with 5 bases in between. Germline loops: CDR1 SGHTA, CDR2 FQGNSA. The CDR3 is 13 amino acids.